The 12 T cell receptor beta chains presented below share a single source sample, sequenced in a study of molecular identifiers for immune sequencing clone quantification. Using its own MiXCR run on the PCR reads, TCRdb lists one record per CDR3 protein. Of 40,000 to 45,000 distinct CDR3 sequences in the sample, about 24% are singletons; the top ten hold about 0.91%. Sequencing input: naive CD8+ T cells from blood, with Jurkat cell RNA spiked in. The subset denotes: FACS-sorted CD8+CD4-CCR7+CD45RA+ naive T cells. Receptors were obtained from a human donor in good health. Some libraries in this study had Jurkat cell RNA spiked in.

This clonotype was seen at least ten times. V gene TRBV12-3 or TRBV12-4 combines with J gene TRBJ2-7; 9 nucleotides line up with TRBD1. The CDR3 is 15 amino acids. The V segment lost 6 bases and the J segment 0 bases; nucleotides outside the gene matches: 6. CDR3 loop: CASRAGTGSSYEQYF. CDR3 coding DNA: TGTGCCAGCAGGGCCGGGACAGGGAGCTCCTACGAGCAGTACTTC.

Turning to this clonotype: It may be a read error: a sequence one base away is much more abundant. CDR3 coding DNA: TGCGCCAGCAGCCAAGAGGGTCCGGGGGCCTGGAACGCTGAAGCTTTCTTT. Translation gives CASSQEGPGAWNAEAFF. The V gene is TRBV4-1, the J gene TRBJ1-1; a possible D gene is TRBD1 (6 bases). The CDR3 runs to 17 residues. Per germline, CDR1 MGHRA and CDR2 YSYEKL.

Points on this clonotype: With a much larger clone just one base away, this may be a read error. The V and J genes are TRBV13 and TRBJ2-5; 14 bases are shared with TRBD2. The CDR3 is 18 amino acids. Per germline, CDR1 PRHDT and CDR2 FYEKMQ (reference sequence). This CDR3 reads CASSDRKGLAGERETQNF. CDR3 DNA sequence: TGTGCCAGCAGCGACAGGAAGGGACTAGCGGGGGAGCGGGAGACCCAGAACTTC.

This clonotype has ten or more counts. V gene TRBV29-1 combines with J gene TRBJ2-3; 9 bases map to TRBD2. Unmatched junction bases numbered 4, after V lost 7 bases and J lost 2 bases. Germline V gene data show CDR1 as SQVTM and CDR2 as ANQGSEA. The CDR3 runs to 13 residues. The CDR3: CSATSGSTDTQYF. CDR3 sequence (DNA): TGCAGCGCGACTAGCGGATCCACAGATACGCAGTATTTT.

With regard to this clonotype: This may stem from a read error, because a much larger clone lies one nucleotide away. V gene TRBV20-1 combines with J gene TRBJ2-7; D is unclear. Germline CDR1 reads DFQATT; CDR2 reads SNEGSKA (reference sequence). The CDR3 covers 14 residues. CDR3 sequence reads: CRAMAMAASYEQYF. CDR3 DNA: TGCAGAGCTATGGCGATGGCGGCCTCCTACGAGCAGTACTTC.

Ten or more counts support this clonotype. This chain uses TRBV7-9 with TRBJ2-3; TRBD2 aligns across 11 bases. CDR3 size: 15 residues. J lost 4 bases, V lost 4 bases, and 4 bases had no gene match. The germline V gene has CDR1 SEHNR and CDR2 FQNEAQ (reference sequence). DNA of the CDR3: TGTGCCAGCAGCTCTTCTAGCGGGGGGTCAGATACGCAGTATTTT. Its protein is CASSSSSGGSDTQYF. Full variable domain (rest looked up from reference TRBV7-9 and TRBJ2-3): DTGVSQNPRHKITKRGQNVTFRCDPISEHNRLYWYRQTLGQGPEFLTYFQNEAQLEKSRLLSDRFSAERPKGSFSTLEIQRTEQGDSAMYLCASSSSSGGSDTQYFGPGTRLTVL.

Relative to its sample, this clonotype is medium-sized. The J gene is TRBJ2-7, the V gene TRBV7-9, with D hard to call. CDR1 is SEHNR, CDR2 FQNEAQ, per germline (reference sequence). This CDR3 is 13 amino acids long. V lost 1 base, J lost 5 bases, and 9 bases lay in between. CDR3 nucleotide sequence: TGTGCCAGCAGCTTAGGCGTAGGGCACGAGCAGTACTTC. Its translation is CASSLGVGHEQYF.

In its sample, this clonotype was seen many times. The gene calls are TRBV3-1 and TRBJ1-1; tentative D call: TRBD1 (5 bases). Trimming took off 5 bases at V and 0 bases at J, with 10 bases between the two ends. The CDR3 spans 14 residues. The V gene's germline CDR1 is LGHDT and CDR2 YNNKEL (reference sequence). As DNA, the CDR3 is TGTGCCAGCAGCAGAGGGGAGATGAACACTGAAGCTTTCTTT. This gives the protein CASSRGEMNTEAFF. Variable domain in full (rest from reference TRBV3-1 and TRBJ1-1): DTAVSQTPKYLVTQMGNDKSIKCEQNLGHDTMYWYKQDSKKFLKIMFSYNNKELIINETVPNRFSPKSPDKAHLNLHINSLELGDSAVYFCASSRGEMNTEAFFGQGTRLTVV.

This clonotype was observed many times. The rearrangement uses TRBV27 and TRBJ2-7; 10 bases are shared with TRBD1. V lost 2 bases to trimming and J lost 7 bases; unmatched junction nucleotides: 14. The CDR3 runs 17 residues. CDR1 MNHEY and CDR2 SMNVEV come from the germline V gene (reference sequence). The DNA for the CDR3 is TGTGCCAGCAGTTTAATTCGCCGGGACAGGGGATCGGGTGAGCAGTACTTC. Amino acid sequence: CASSLIRRDRGSGEQYF.

This clonotype occurred many times. The chain's CDR3 is CASSRAGGYQETQYF. The CDR3 bases are TGCGCCAGCAGCCGGGCAGGGGGCTACCAAGAGACCCAGTACTTC. V gene TRBV4-3 combines with J gene TRBJ2-5; 8 bases match TRBD1. The CDR3 contains 15 residues. Germline V gene sequence: CDR1 LGHNA, CDR2 YSLEER. V gave up 4 bases and J gave up 0 bases; unmatched junction bases: 4.

This clonotype was counted at least ten times. V is TRBV27 and J is TRBJ2-3; D is possibly TRBD1 (5 bases). The V end was cut by 5 bases, the J end by 2 bases, with 20 bases between. The CDR3 sequence is 17 residues long. The V gene's germline CDR1 is MNHEY and CDR2 SMNVEV (reference sequence). CDR3 nucleotides: TGTGCCAGCAGTCTATACTCAGGGTTTCGAATCACAGATACGCAGTATTTT. This encodes CASSLYSGFRITDTQYF.

In the case of this clonotype: A read error may explain this, as a much larger clone is one base away. J is TRBJ2-3 and V is TRBV12-3 or TRBV12-4; the D gene could be TRBD1 or TRBD2 (5 bases each). V lost 5 bases to trimming and J lost 6 bases, with 15 bases between them. The CDR3 extends over 14 amino acids. The CDR3 DNA is TGTGCCAGCAGTCCGGGACGGCTGCTGGATACGCAGTATTTT. Translating gives CASSPGRLLDTQYF.